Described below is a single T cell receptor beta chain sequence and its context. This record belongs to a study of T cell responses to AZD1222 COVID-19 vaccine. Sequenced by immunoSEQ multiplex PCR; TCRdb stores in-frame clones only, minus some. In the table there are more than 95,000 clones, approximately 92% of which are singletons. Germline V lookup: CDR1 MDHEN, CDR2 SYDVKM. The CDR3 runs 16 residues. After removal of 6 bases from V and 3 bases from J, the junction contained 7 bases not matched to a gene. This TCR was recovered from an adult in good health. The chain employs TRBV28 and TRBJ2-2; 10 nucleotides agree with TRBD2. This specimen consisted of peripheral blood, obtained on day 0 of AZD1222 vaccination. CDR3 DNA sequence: TGTGCCAGCAGACTAGCGGGACTCGGCGACACCGGGGAGCTGTTTTTT. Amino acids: CASRLAGLGDTGELFF. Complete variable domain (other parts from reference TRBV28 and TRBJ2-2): DVKVTQSSRYLVKRTGEKVFLECVQDMDHENMFWYRQDPGLGLRLIYFSYDVKMKEKGDIPEGYSVSREKKERFSLILESASTNQTSMYLCASRLAGLGDTGELFFGEGSRLTVL.